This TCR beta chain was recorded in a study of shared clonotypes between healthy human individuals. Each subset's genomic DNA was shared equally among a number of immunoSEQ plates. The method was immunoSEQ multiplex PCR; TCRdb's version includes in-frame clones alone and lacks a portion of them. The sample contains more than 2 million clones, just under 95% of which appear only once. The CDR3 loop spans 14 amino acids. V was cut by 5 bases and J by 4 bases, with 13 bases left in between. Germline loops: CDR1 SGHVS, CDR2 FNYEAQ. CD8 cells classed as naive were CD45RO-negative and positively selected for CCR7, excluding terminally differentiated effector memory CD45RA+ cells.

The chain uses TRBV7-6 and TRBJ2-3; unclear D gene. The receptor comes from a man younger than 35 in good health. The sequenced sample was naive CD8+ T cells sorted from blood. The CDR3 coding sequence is TGTGCCAGCAGCGACAAATTGTCTCCAGATACGCAGTATTTT. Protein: CASSDKLSPDTQYF.